This is a list of T cell receptor beta chains from one sample in a study of response to subunit inactivated influenza vaccine. Via MiXCR, TCRdb re-called the RT-PCR reads, giving one row per CDR3 protein. The sample records over 400,000 distinct CDR3 sequences, approximately 11% being singletons. The sequencing used PBMCs from blood, collected roughly 48 days after vaccination. Source of these receptors: a man aged 45 to 65 who received an inactivated influenza vaccine. Each CDR3 is given with its conserved first and last residue. A D gene is named only where the DNA matches it firmly. Rows give clone size only sometimes, using once, few, many, or a class for an expanded clone.

TRBV5-1,NA,NA,TRBJ2-2,CASSLTPGRTGELFF,TGCGCCAGCAGCTTGACCCCCGGGAGAACCGGGGAGCTGTTTTTT
TRBV11-2,many,NA,TRBJ2-3,CASSLDSGADTQYF,TGTGCCAGCAGCTTAGATTCAGGGGCAGATACGCAGTATTTT
TRBV5-5,many,TRBD1,TRBJ2-5,CASSLTGQGETQYF,TGTGCCAGCAGCTTGACAGGACAGGGAGAGACCCAGTACTTC
TRBV20-1,NA,NA,TRBJ1-1,CSAKGPRKLMNTEAFF,TGCAGTGCTAAGGGACCGCGAAAGCTAATGAACACTGAAGCTTTCTTT
TRBV4-1,NA,NA,TRBJ2-6,CASSHGTGSSGANVLTF,TGCGCCAGCAGCCATGGAACAGGTAGCTCCGGGGCCAACGTCCTGACTTTC
TRBV20-1,NA,NA,TRBJ1-5,CSARDWATNQPQHF,TGCAGTGCTAGAGATTGGGCCACCAATCAGCCCCAGCATTTT
TRBV12-3/TRBV12-4,few,NA,TRBJ1-1,CASSLTGLNTEAFF,TGTGCCAGCAGTTTGACAGGATTGAACACTGAAGCTTTCTTT
TRBV5-4,few,TRBD1,TRBJ2-1,CASSRQGTRSYNEQFF,TGTGCCAGCAGCCGACAGGGGACCCGCTCCTACAATGAGCAGTTCTTC
TRBV12-3/TRBV12-4,few,TRBD2,TRBJ2-1,CASSRREGRVNEQFF,TGTGCCAGCAGTCGGCGGGAGGGGAGGGTCAATGAGCAGTTCTTC
TRBV7-2,few,TRBD1,TRBJ1-3,CASSRQGYSGNTIYF,TGTGCCAGCAGCCGACAGGGATACTCTGGAAACACCATATATTTT
TRBV7-2,few,TRBD2,TRBJ2-7,CASSYDGTSSYEQYF,TGTGCCAGCAGCTACGACGGGACTAGTAGTTACGAGCAGTACTTC
TRBV7-2,many,NA,TRBJ2-2,CASRASPTNTGELFF,TGTGCCAGCAGAGCTAGCCCCACGAACACCGGGGAGCTGTTTTTT
TRBV6-1,NA,TRBD2,TRBJ2-1,CASRGLAGDRSYNEQFF,TGTGCCAGCAGAGGACTAGCGGGAGATCGCTCCTACAATGAGCAGTTCTTC
TRBV20-1,many,NA,TRBJ2-1,CSAATPWGYNEQFF,TGCAGTGCTGCGACCCCATGGGGTTACAATGAGCAGTTCTTC
TRBV6-1,many,TRBD1,TRBJ1-5,CASSPDRANQPQHF,TGTGCCAGCAGCCCCGACAGGGCCAATCAGCCCCAGCATTTT
TRBV5-1,NA,TRBD1,TRBJ2-3,CASSHRGRGTDTQYF,TGCGCCAGCAGCCACAGGGGGCGCGGCACAGATACGCAGTATTTT